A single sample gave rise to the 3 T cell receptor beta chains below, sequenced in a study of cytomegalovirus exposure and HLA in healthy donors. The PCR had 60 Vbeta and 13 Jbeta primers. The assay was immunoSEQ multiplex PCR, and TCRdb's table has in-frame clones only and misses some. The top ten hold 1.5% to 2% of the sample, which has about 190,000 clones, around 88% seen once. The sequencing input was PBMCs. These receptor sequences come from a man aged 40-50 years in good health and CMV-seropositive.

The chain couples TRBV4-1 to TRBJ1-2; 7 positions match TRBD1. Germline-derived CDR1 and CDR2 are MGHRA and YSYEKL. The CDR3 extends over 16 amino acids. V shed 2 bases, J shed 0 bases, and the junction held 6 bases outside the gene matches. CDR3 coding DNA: TGCGCCAGCAGCCAACCCCGGGACAGCCCTAACTATGGCTACACCTTC. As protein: CASSQPRDSPNYGYTF.

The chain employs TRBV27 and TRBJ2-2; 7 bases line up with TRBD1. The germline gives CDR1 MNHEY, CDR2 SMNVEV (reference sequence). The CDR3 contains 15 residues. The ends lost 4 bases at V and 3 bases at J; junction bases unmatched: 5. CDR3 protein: CASSYGQEDTGELFF. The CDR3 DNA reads TGTGCCAGCAGTTACGGACAGGAGGACACCGGGGAGCTGTTTTTT.

CDR3 sequence (DNA): TGTGCCAGCAGCCAGGGTGGCTCCTTTTCGGAGACCCAGTACTTC. It codes for CASSQGGSFSETQYF. The V call is TRBV11-3, the J call TRBJ2-5; a possible D gene is TRBD1 (5 bases). Trimming pared 5 bases from V and 5 bases from J, leaving 18 bases between. The CDR3 is 15 amino acids. The germline gives CDR1 SGHNT, CDR2 YENEEA.